These T cell receptor beta chains were read from a single sample in a study of response to subunit inactivated influenza vaccine. Each CDR3 protein is one row after TCRdb ran MiXCR on the RT-PCR reads. The sample holds 530,000 or so distinct CDR3 sequences; about 25% are singletons and the top ten take about 1.9%. This specimen was CD4+ T cells sorted from PBMCs, taken about 5 days after vaccination. These TCRs come from a man aged 45-65 years who received an inactivated influenza vaccine. Each CDR3 is given with its conserved first and last residue. D genes are given only for firm matches. A row's size may be missing; if present it is once, few, many or a size class.

j_call v_call clone_size d_call cdr3_nt cdr3_aa
TRBJ2-5 TRBV5-1 NA NA TGCGCCAGCAGCATGCGACTAGGGGGTCAGGGGGAGACCCAGTACTTC CASSMRLGGQGETQYF
TRBJ2-2 TRBV12-3/TRBV12-4 NA NA TGTGCCAGCAGTGGTTTGAAAAGCGGGGAGCTGTTTTTT CASSGLKSGELFF
TRBJ1-4 TRBV20-1 NA NA TGCAGTGCTAGCGGCCTAAGTGAAAAACTGTTTTTT CSASGLSEKLFF
TRBJ2-7 TRBV2 NA NA TGTGCTACTGCTGGGTTGTTGACCTACGAGCAGTACTTC CATAGLLTYEQYF
TRBJ2-5 TRBV5-1 NA NA TGCGCCAGCAGCTTGGAGGGGTTGAGTGAGACCCAGTACTTC CASSLEGLSETQYF
TRBJ1-5 TRBV20-1 few NA TGCAGTGCTAGACCCGTCCCCAATCAGCCCCAGCATTTT CSARPVPNQPQHF
TRBJ2-7 TRBV9 few TRBD2 TGTGCCAGCAGCAGGGACAGCGGGAGGGGGTACGAGCAGTACTTC CASSRDSGRGYEQYF
TRBJ1-3 TRBV7-2 few NA TGTGCCAGCAGCTTTAATGACGGTCTAGCCGGAAACACCATATATTTT CASSFNDGLAGNTIYF
TRBJ2-3 TRBV14 few NA TGTGCCAGCAGCCAAAGTAAGGGGCTAGATACGCAGTATTTT CASSQSKGLDTQYF
TRBJ2-5 TRBV29-1 NA TRBD1 TGCAGCGTTGACACCCGGGACAGACCCCAAGAGACCCAGTACTTC CSVDTRDRPQETQYF
TRBJ2-7 TRBV20-1 NA NA TGCAGTGCTAGAGATCCCCCCGGCCAGTACTTC CSARDPPGQYF
TRBJ2-2 TRBV5-6 few NA TGTGCCAGCAGCTTGCTCCAGGGTCCCGGGGAGCTGTTTTTT CASSLLQGPGELFF
TRBJ1-5 TRBV20-1 few NA TGCAGTGCTAGAGATAGGTCAGGGGCTACTAGGCCCCAGCATTTT CSARDRSGATRPQHF
TRBJ2-7 TRBV11-2 NA TRBD2 TGTGCCAGCAGCTCTTCCGGGACTAGCGGTACCTACGAGCAGTACTTC CASSSSGTSGTYEQYF
TRBJ2-1 TRBV7-9 NA NA TGTGCCAGCCAAATTGGAGGGGCCAATGAGCAGTTCTTC CASQIGGANEQFF
TRBJ2-6 TRBV28 few NA TGTGCCAGCAGTTTATTGGGCGACTCTGGGGCCAACGTCCTGACTTTC CASSLLGDSGANVLTF
TRBJ2-1 TRBV7-9 NA NA TGTGCCAGCAGCTTCGTGAGGGTCAATGAGCAGTTCTTC CASSFVRVNEQFF
TRBJ2-5 TRBV3-1 few TRBD1 TGTGCCAGCAGTCGAGGACAGGGACCTCAAGAGACCCAGTACTTC CASSRGQGPQETQYF
TRBJ1-2 TRBV29-1 few TRBD1 TGCAGCGTTGAAGTGAGGGGGCGCGACTATGGCTACACCTTC CSVEVRGRDYGYTF
TRBJ2-7 TRBV7-2 NA TRBD2 TGTGCCAGCAGCTTAATGTCTAGCGGAAGCTCCTACGAGCAGTACTTC CASSLMSSGSSYEQYF
TRBJ2-5 TRBV4-3 NA NA TGCGCCAGCAGCCTCGGATGGGGGGAGACCCAGTACTTC CASSLGWGETQYF
TRBJ1-4 TRBV10-3 few NA TGTGCCATCAGTGAGTCGAGGAGAGAGGGTGAAAAACTGTTTTTT CAISESRREGEKLFF
TRBJ1-1 TRBV4-2 few TRBD1 TGTGCCAGCAGCCAAGAGACAGGGGGAGACACTGAAGCTTTCTTT CASSQETGGDTEAFF
TRBJ1-2 TRBV6-2/TRBV6-3 few TRBD1 TGTGCCAGCAGTTGGGGACAGCCGAAACTATTTGGCTACACCTTC CASSWGQPKLFGYTF
TRBJ2-3 TRBV7-9 NA NA TGTGCCAGCAGCTTAGTTGGTGGGGTACAATCATCCGATACGCAGTATTTT CASSLVGGVQSSDTQYF
TRBJ1-1 TRBV12-3/TRBV12-4 few NA TGTGCCAGCAGTTTAGCGCAGGGTGGGAACACTGAAGCTTTCTTT CASSLAQGGNTEAFF
TRBJ2-7 TRBV28 NA TRBD2 TGTGCCAGCAGTTTAGCGGGAGGGACCGAGCAGTACTTC CASSLAGGTEQYF
TRBJ1-1 TRBV6-5 once TRBD1 TGTGCCAGCAGTTACACTTCAGGGGGGGACACTGAAGCTTTCTTT CASSYTSGGDTEAFF
TRBJ1-5 TRBV6-1 few TRBD1 TGTGCCAGCATCCCGTATCGGGACAGACGCAATCAGCCCCAGCATTTT CASIPYRDRRNQPQHF
TRBJ2-1 TRBV6-2/TRBV6-3 NA NA TGTGCCAGCAGCCGCCAGGACCCCTACAATGAGCAGTTCTTC CASSRQDPYNEQFF
TRBJ1-1 TRBV6-5 few TRBD1 TGTGCCAGCAGCCCCGGGACAGGAGAAGCTTTCTTT CASSPGTGEAFF
TRBJ2-2 TRBV20-1 NA TRBD2 TGCAGTGCTAGAGATCCGGGACTAGCGGACGGGGAGCTGTTTTTT CSARDPGLADGELFF
TRBJ2-2 TRBV7-7 few NA TGTGCTAGCAGCTTAACATCAGGAACCGGGGAGCTGTTTTTT CASSLTSGTGELFF
TRBJ2-5 TRBV7-2 many NA TGTGCCAGCAGCTTAGGGACCCGAGAGACCCAGTACTTC CASSLGTRETQYF
TRBJ2-2 TRBV2 once NA TGTGCCCTCAGTTCAGGGACCAAAGTGGCGAACACCGGGGAGCTGTTTTTT CALSSGTKVANTGELFF
TRBJ2-3 TRBV20-1 NA NA TGCAGTGCTAGAGATGGGCCCCCGGGGACAGATACGCAGTATTTT CSARDGPPGTDTQYF
TRBJ2-3 TRBV5-5 NA TRBD2 TGTGCCAGCAGCATTAGCGGGGGACGCAGCACAGATACGCAGTATTTT CASSISGGRSTDTQYF
TRBJ2-6 TRBV25-1 few TRBD1 TGTGCCAGCAGTGAGGGACAGGCTGGGGCCAACGTCCTGACTTTC CASSEGQAGANVLTF
TRBJ1-2 TRBV20-1 NA NA TGCAGTGCTAACAGGGTGGAGGGCTACACCTTC CSANRVEGYTF
TRBJ2-5 TRBV7-2 NA NA TGTGCCAGCAGCCCTCTCGGGACGGCCCAGTACTTC CASSPLGTAQYF
TRBJ2-7 TRBV10-3 NA TRBD1 TGTGCCATCAGCCGCGGACAGGGAAGGAGCGAGCAGTACTTC CAISRGQGRSEQYF
TRBJ2-7 TRBV4-1 few TRBD1 TGCGCCAGCAGCCAGCCTCGGGACAGGATCCACGAGCAGTACTTC CASSQPRDRIHEQYF
TRBJ2-3 TRBV5-1 few NA TGCGCCAGCAGCTTGGCCATGGGGAGCACAGATACGCAGTATTTT CASSLAMGSTDTQYF
TRBJ2-1 TRBV14 NA NA TGTGCCAGCAGCCAAGGCTACAGCAATGAGCAGTTCTTC CASSQGYSNEQFF
TRBJ2-2 TRBV20-1 NA NA TGCAGTGCTTATGGACAGTCCCGGAACACCGGGGAGCTGTTTTTT CSAYGQSRNTGELFF
TRBJ2-3 TRBV29-1 few TRBD2 TGCAGCGTCGGGACTAGCGGGAGGACAGATACGCAGTATTTT CSVGTSGRTDTQYF
TRBJ1-5 TRBV7-9 NA NA TGTGCCAGCAGCGGTCAGCACAATCAGCCCCAGCATTTT CASSGQHNQPQHF
TRBJ2-7 TRBV3-1 NA NA TGTGCCAGCAGCCCCCTCCGGACTACAGACGAGCAGTACTTC CASSPLRTTDEQYF
TRBJ2-1 TRBV6-1 few TRBD1 TGTGCCAGCAGTCCCAAACAGGGGGCCAATGAGCAGTTCTTC CASSPKQGANEQFF
TRBJ2-5 TRBV20-1 NA NA TGCAGTGCTAGTCGGGCCGCGCAAGAGACCCAGTACTTC CSASRAAQETQYF
TRBJ1-2 TRBV10-3 few TRBD1 TGTGCCATCAGTGAGTCGGGCAGGGGGCTTGGCTACACCTTC CAISESGRGLGYTF
TRBJ2-3 TRBV6-1 few TRBD2 TGTGCCAGCAGTCAGACTAGCGGGGGGGCCGTGGATACGCAGTATTTT CASSQTSGGAVDTQYF
TRBJ1-1 TRBV11-2 NA NA TGTGCCAGCAGCTTAGTGGAAAGGGAGACTTTCTTT CASSLVERETFF
TRBJ2-3 TRBV29-1 few NA TGCAGCGTTGAAGGCCGTGCCTTAACAGATACGCAGTATTTT CSVEGRALTDTQYF
TRBJ1-6 TRBV28 few NA TGTGCCAGCAGTTTAGGGGAGTATCATAATTCACCCCTCCACTTT CASSLGEYHNSPLHF
TRBJ2-2 TRBV4-1 few NA TGCGCCAGCAGCCAAGATATCGGGGTAGCCGGGGAGCTGTTTTTT CASSQDIGVAGELFF
TRBJ1-5 TRBV12-3/TRBV12-4 once NA TGTGCCAGCAGTATGGGCGGGAGCAATCAGCCCCAGCATTTT CASSMGGSNQPQHF
TRBJ1-2 TRBV29-1 NA TRBD1 TGCAGCACGGCCGGGACAGGGGGCCTCTACACCTTC CSTAGTGGLYTF
TRBJ2-5 TRBV5-7 NA NA TGTGCCAGCAGCTTGGAGGGTAGGGTCCAAGAGACCCAGTACTTC CASSLEGRVQETQYF